This TCR beta chain was sequenced in a study of cytotoxic CD8 clonotypes in ibrutinib-treated CLL. The V gene's germline CDR1 is SEHNR and CDR2 FQNEAQ (reference sequence). The V gene lost 5 bases and the J gene lost 4 bases, with 12 bases spanning the gap. The CDR3 has 13 residues. The protocol was immunoSEQ multiplex PCR, while the TCRdb copy is restricted to in-frame clones and leaves out a portion. Here the sample spans roughly 40,000 clones, 60% to 75% being singletons. V usage is TRBV7-9 and J usage is TRBJ2-7; D may be TRBD1 (6 bases). This TCR derives from a human donor with chronic lymphocytic leukemia. The sample in question was PBMCs, obtained after 12 months of ibrutinib treatment. The CDR3 bases are TGTGCCAGCAGCCCTTGGACAGATTACGAGCAGTACTTC. Translated, it gives CASSPWTDYEQYF. The full variable domain, with the rest looked up from reference TRBV7-9 and TRBJ2-7, is DTGVSQNPRHKITKRGQNVTFRCDPISEHNRLYWYRQTLGQGPEFLTYFQNEAQLEKSRLLSDRFSAERPKGSFSTLEIQRTEQGDSAMYLCASSPWTDYEQYFGPGTRLTVT.